This TCR beta chain appears in the sequencing data of a study of blood T cell repertoires in COVID-19. Study-wide background: Some COVID-19 samples were acute and others convalescent; all came from the United States, Italy and Spain.

Authors' processing steps: Amplified reference gene primers provided the basis for estimating nucleated cell counts. Assay: immunoSEQ multiplex PCR; the TCRdb copy retains only in-frame clones and omits some. Clonal size and the V and J genes are those of that table, whereas D and trimming came from the DNA. The table records approximately 61,000 clones, 86% of them present only once. The CDR3 consists of 14 residues. Germline assignment: CDR1 LGHDT and CDR2 YNNKEL (reference sequence). Trimming at V came to 4 bases and at J to 0 bases, leaving 3 bases not matched to a gene. The TCR comes from a human donor in a cohort sampled during active COVID-19. The chain joins TRBV3-1 (or the pseudogene TRBV3-2) to TRBJ2-7, with 7 bases fitting TRBD1. What was sequenced was peripheral blood. CDR3: CASSRGDSSYEQYF. The CDR3 DNA reads as TGTGCCAGCAGCCGAGGGGACAGCTCCTACGAGCAGTACTTC.